Listed here are 3 T cell receptor beta chains from one sample, sequenced in a study of T-cell memory formation after mild COVID-19. TCRdb recomputed calls from the 5' RACE reads with MiXCR, one row per CDR3 protein. This sample carries around 25,000 distinct CDR3 sequences, approximately 7.4% of them seen once, and the ten largest clones take around an eighth. The sequenced material came from PBMCs or a T cell subset sorted from them (not recorded which). These receptors were obtained from an adult woman who had mild COVID-19 (a few samples of this study predate the infection). Cell type and time point are not known.

Many counts were recorded for this clonotype. The V and J genes are TRBV27 and TRBJ2-7, with 9 bases lining up with TRBD2. The CDR3 has 15 residues. V shed 5 bases, J shed 4 bases, and the junction held 9 bases outside the gene matches. Germline CDR1 and CDR2: MNHEY and SMNVEV (reference sequence). The CDR3 sequence: CASSTNSGSLYEQYF. CDR3 bases: TGTGCCAGCAGTACTAATAGCGGGAGTCTGTACGAGCAGTACTTC.

This clonotype has at least ten counts. The chain employs TRBV20-1 and TRBJ2-7; no definite D call. V lost 3 bases and J 6 bases, leaving 12 bases between the germline ends. The length of the CDR3 is 12 residues. Germline V gene data show CDR1 as DFQATT and CDR2 as SNEGSKA (reference sequence). CDR3 in DNA: TGCAGTGCTAGGACCCCCACGGTCGAGCAGTACTTC. This encodes CSARTPTVEQYF.

At least ten counts were recorded for this clonotype. The rearrangement joins TRBV30 to TRBJ1-1, with D possibly matching TRBD1 (5 bases). This CDR3 has 13 amino acids. The V gene lost 0 bases and the J gene lost 5 bases, with 10 bases spanning the gap. Germline lookup yields CDR1 GTSNPN and CDR2 SVGIG (reference sequence). The CDR3 spells CAWSVRAGTEAFF. DNA for the CDR3: TGTGCCTGGAGTGTAAGGGCAGGGACTGAAGCTTTCTTT.